The clone carrying this T cell receptor beta chain appeared a few times. With a J-beta primer mix and a sample-barcoded 5' primer, a second PCR ran 7 to 11 cycles. Each CDR3 protein is one row after TCRdb ran MiXCR on the 5' RACE reads. The sample has some 800,000 distinct CDR3 sequences, roughly 25% seen once. Trimming shortened V by 4 bases and J by 8 bases, and 14 bases separated the two germline ends. CDR3 length: 13 residues. This entry is derived from a study of blood T cells in healthy people across ages. Separately, the same data were catalogued under a study of T cells of mothers and their children.

Sequenced: blood. V gene TRBV12-3 or TRBV12-4 combines with J gene TRBJ1-2; possibly TRBD1 for D (6 bases). The receptor's source is a boy younger than 18 in good health. As DNA, the CDR3 is TGTGCCAGCAGTTCCCTCCGGGGGCAAGGCTACACCTTC. Translated: CASSSLRGQGYTF.